Below, 16 T cell receptor beta chains from the same sample are listed, as sequenced in a study of cytomegalovirus exposure and HLA in healthy donors. Amplification used 60 Vbeta primers and 13 Jbeta primers. Libraries were prepared by immunoSEQ multiplex PCR; TCRdb keeps only in-frame clonotypes and omits some of them. The sample yields some 140,000 clones, approximately 71% seen once. Sequencing was performed on PBMCs. The source is a man aged 30 to 45 in good health and CMV-seronegative.

In this sample, this clone turned up a few times. The chain carries TRBV10-3 and TRBJ2-3, with 9 bases identical to TRBD2. Germline V gene sequence: CDR1 ENHRY, CDR2 SYGVKD. There are 14 residues in the CDR3. V was pared by 4 bases and J by 2 bases, with 1 base of the junction left unmatched. CDR3 amino acids: CAISGLAVTDTQYF. CDR3 nucleotide sequence: TGTGCCATCAGTGGACTAGCGGTCACAGATACGCAGTATTTT.

J is TRBJ2-7 and V is TRBV9, with 12 nucleotides matching TRBD1. The CDR3 length is 19 residues. The V and J ends lost 3 bases and 3 bases, in that order; junction bases with no gene match: 16. CDR1 is SGDLS and CDR2 is YYNGEE in the germline V gene. CDR3 bases: TGTGCCAGCAGCGACAGGGACAGGGGGCAGACTAGCGACTACTACGAGCAGTACTTC. Protein product: CASSDRDRGQTSDYYEQYF.

This clone appeared a few times. The V and J genes are TRBV10-3 and TRBJ2-1; 13 bases match TRBD2. This CDR3 spans 20 amino acids. The V and J ends lost 0 bases and 1 base, in that order; junction bases with no gene match: 9. Per the germline V gene, CDR1 is ENHRY and CDR2 is SYGVKD. CDR3 loop: CAISESAGLAGATSYNEQFF. CDR3 coding DNA: TGTGCCATCAGTGAGTCAGCAGGACTAGCGGGAGCGACGTCCTACAATGAGCAGTTCTTC.

The chain carries TRBV5-1 and TRBJ2-2; 7 positions agree with TRBD1. CDR1 and CDR2 from the germline V gene are SGHRS and YFSETQ. The CDR3 sequence is 15 residues long. The J segment lost 4 bases and the V segment lost 4 bases, leaving 7 bases of the junction unmatched. As DNA, the CDR3 is TGCGCCAGCAGCCCACTGGGGGACAGCACCGGGGAGCTGTTTTTT. This gives the protein CASSPLGDSTGELFF.

The chain employs TRBV9 and TRBJ2-3, with no clear D. Trimming took off 3 bases at V and 0 bases at J, with 5 bases between the two ends. Germline V gene data show CDR1 as SGDLS and CDR2 as YYNGEE. The CDR3 extends over 13 amino acids. CDR3 coding DNA: TGTGCCAGCAGCGGGGCTAGCACAGATACGCAGTATTTT. Encoded protein: CASSGASTDTQYF. Combining the CDR3 with reference TRBV9 and TRBJ2-3 gives the whole variable domain DSGVTQTPKHLITATGQRVTLRCSPRSGDLSVYWYQQSLDQGLQFLIQYYNGEERAKGNILERFSAQQFPDLHSELNLSSLELGDSALYFCASSGASTDTQYFGPGTRLTVL.

This clone was picked up a small number of times. The V gene is TRBV18, the J gene TRBJ2-3; 7 nucleotides align to TRBD1. With 7 bases clipped from V and 6 bases from J, the junction kept 10 bases outside the gene matches. CDR3 size: 14 residues. In germline, CDR1 is KGHSH, CDR2 LQKENI. CDR3 residues: CASCRDSSCDTQYF. Written as DNA, the CDR3 is TGTGCCAGCTGCCGGGACAGCTCTTGCGATACGCAGTATTTT.

This rearrangement joins TRBV5-1 to TRBJ2-7; D possibly corresponds to TRBD1 (6 bases). Germline V gene data show CDR1 as SGHRS and CDR2 as YFSETQ. The CDR3 sequence is 15 residues long. The germline V and J ends were trimmed by 0 bases and 2 bases, with 12 bases remaining between them. The CDR3: CASSLVQGRAYEQYF. The CDR3 bases are TGCGCCAGCAGCTTGGTCCAGGGGCGCGCCTACGAGCAGTACTTC.

The rearrangement links TRBV7-9 to TRBJ2-7; D remains unclear. The V and J ends lost 2 bases and 4 bases respectively, with 6 bases between them. The CDR3 length is 12 residues. The germline gives CDR1 SEHNR, CDR2 FQNEAQ (reference sequence). CDR3 sequence reads: CASSLMSYEQYF. CDR3 nucleotides: TGTGCCAGCAGCTTAATGTCTTACGAGCAGTACTTC.

To note about this clone: No conserved phenylalanine or tryptophan is present at the end of the CDR3, so a read error is the likely explanation. The DNA is omitted, as the CDR3 cannot be located on it reliably, and the CDR3 follows TCRdb's listing. The chain combines TRBV6-5 with TRBJ2-7; TRBD1, the table's D call, lacks a check against the DNA. From germline, CDR1 is MNHEY and CDR2 SVGAGI. The CDR3 totals 9 residues, both ends included. The CDR3 sequence: CASSYPPSC.

The chain is built from TRBV21-1 and TRBJ2-2; the table's TRBD1 call for D was not verified on the DNA. TRBV21-1 is given as a pseudogene. The CDR3 length is 16 residues. The CDR3 sequence is CASSKVEQGSAGELFF. The CDR3 coding sequence is TGTGCCAGCAGCAAAGTGGAACAGGGGTCCGCCGGGGAGCTGTTTTTT.

The chain joins TRBV6-4 to TRBJ1-1; D is ambiguous. The germline gives CDR1 MRHNA, CDR2 SNTAGT. This CDR3 is 14 amino acids long. Trimming removed 9 bases at V and 1 base at J, with 15 bases between. Here the CDR3 reads CARIPLSWNTEAFF. The CDR3 nucleotides are TGTGCCAGGATCCCTTTGAGTTGGAACACTGAAGCTTTCTTT.

The CDR3 loop is CASSQEPSGTYNEQFF. DNA of the CDR3: TGTGCCAGCAGCCAAGAGCCTAGCGGGACTTACAATGAGCAGTTCTTC. The V gene is TRBV4-2, the J gene TRBJ2-1, with 9 bases aligning to TRBD2. This CDR3 region has 16 residues. Germline-derived CDR1 and CDR2 are LGHNA and YNFKEQ. V trimming: 0 bases; J trimming: 4 bases; junction bases outside the gene matches: 4.

The chain uses TRBV11-2 and TRBJ1-1; possible D gene TRBD1, 5 bases. The CDR3 covers 13 residues. Germline CDR1 reads SGHAT; CDR2 reads FQNNGV. V was trimmed by 5 bases and J by 2 bases, leaving 9 bases between them. The CDR3 nucleotides are TGTGCCAGCAGCACCGGGGGTAACACTGAAGCTTTCTTT. Encoded protein: CASSTGGNTEAFF.

The chain combines TRBV5-6 with TRBJ2-7, with D tentatively TRBD2 (5 bases). This CDR3 is 14 amino acids long. The germline V gene has CDR1 SGHDT and CDR2 YYEEEE. Trimming left V 2 bases short and J 5 bases short, with 14 bases between. The CDR3 DNA reads TGTGCCAGCAGCTTCCTAACAGCGGCAAACGAGCAGTACTTC. Protein sequence: CASSFLTAANEQYF.

The V gene is TRBV28, the J gene TRBJ2-5; a weak D match, TRBD2 (6 bases). The J call may be in error: the DNA end matches TRBJ2-7 better. The CDR3 length is 14 residues. Looked up from germline, CDR1 is MDHEN and CDR2 is SYDVKM. CDR3 in DNA: TGTGCCAGCAGTCCCCCTGGGGGGAGCTACGAGCAGTACTTC. This encodes CASSPPGGSYEQYF.

This chain joins TRBV6-1 and TRBJ2-1; no clear D gene. Germline CDR1 reads MNHNS; CDR2 reads SASEGT. The CDR3 consists of 15 residues. The V end lost 1 base, the J end lost 2 bases, and 9 bases lay between the germline ends. Written as DNA, the CDR3 is TGTGCCAGCAGTGAAGACATGGAGCCCTACAATGAGCAGTTCTTC. Amino acids: CASSEDMEPYNEQFF.